This TCR beta chain appears in the sequencing data of a study of metastatic and nonmetastatic thyroid tumors. Patients had received no treatment of any kind before thyroid surgery. This CDR3 comprises 11 residues. Germline lookup yields CDR1 DFQATT and CDR2 SNEGSKA (reference sequence). V lost 3 bases, J lost 9 bases, and 9 bases lay in between. How the authors handled the data: Clinicopathological groups supplied CDR3 differences that were used to build a distant-metastasis classifier for papillary thyroid cancer. MiXCR re-clonotyped the PCR reads for TCRdb. The V and J calls, along with clone size, are taken from TCRdb and not from the paper's own processing. The sample lists roughly 25,000 clones; around 26% were seen once.

The TCR comes from a male donor with papillary thyroid cancer or a benign thyroid nodule (not recorded which). Some clones in this sample may be carry-over from other donors' samples. The sample comprised blood. This chain links TRBV20-1 with TRBJ2-1; no firm D call. CDR3 residues: CSASDAIEQFF. As DNA, the CDR3 is TGCAGTGCTAGCGATGCGATTGAGCAGTTCTTC.